A single sample gave rise to the 13 T cell receptor beta chains below, sequenced in a study of blood T cell repertoires in COVID-19. TCRdb's table, derived via immunoSEQ multiplex PCR, lists solely in-frame clones and lacks some. The sample comprises hundreds of thousands of clones, around 82% of which are singletons, and approximately 4.8% rests with the top ten. Sequenced input: peripheral blood. Receptors originate from a woman in her 70s with acute or convalescent COVID-19.

This clone was seen at least ten times. The V and J genes are TRBV4-2 and TRBJ1-4, with unresolved D. V was pared by 0 bases and J by 3 bases, with 8 bases between. From germline, CDR1 is LGHNA and CDR2 YNFKEQ. The CDR3 is 15 amino acids. The CDR3 sequence is CASSQDAGPNEKLFF. The CDR3 nucleotides read TGTGCCAGCAGCCAAGATGCGGGCCCTAATGAAAAACTGTTTTTT.

CDR3 sequence reads: CASKWQGAKTNEKLFF. The CDR3 DNA is TGTGCCAGTAAATGGCAGGGGGCGAAGACTAATGAAAAACTGTTTTTT. The chain uses TRBV19 and TRBJ1-4, with 8 bases fitting TRBD1. Germline CDR1 LNHDA, CDR2 SQIVND (reference sequence). The CDR3 extends over 16 amino acids. Trimming cost V 7 bases and J 2 bases; bases outside gene matches: 9.

The chain has TRBV2 and TRBJ2-5; D possibly corresponds to TRBD1 (5 bases). V dropped 7 bases and J dropped 3 bases, with 12 bases sitting between them. Looked up from germline, CDR1 is SNHLY and CDR2 is FYNNEI. This CDR3 has 13 amino acids. This chain's CDR3 is CASNRQSEETQYF. CDR3 bases: TGTGCCAGCAATCGACAGAGCGAAGAGACCCAGTACTTC.

This chain uses TRBV18 with TRBJ2-6; D is unresolved. CDR1 is KGHSH, CDR2 LQKENI, per germline. The germline V and J ends were trimmed by 6 bases and 1 base, with 7 bases remaining between them. The CDR3 totals 14 residues. The DNA of the CDR3 is TGTGCCAGCTCGCGTGAATCTGGGGCCAACGTCCTGACTTTC. Translating gives CASSRESGANVLTF.

The chain joins TRBV18 to TRBJ2-1; 13 bases map to TRBD2. From germline, CDR1 is KGHSH and CDR2 LQKENI. The CDR3 is 14 residues long. V lost 5 bases to trimming and J lost 8 bases; unmatched junction nucleotides: 3. The CDR3 sequence: CASSKTSGRHEQFF. In DNA, the CDR3 is TGTGCCAGCTCAAAGACTAGCGGGAGGCATGAGCAGTTCTTC. Supplemented by reference TRBV18 and TRBJ2-1, the full variable domain reads NAGVMQNPRHLVRRRGQEARLRCSPMKGHSHVYWYRQLPEEGLKFMVYLQKENIIDESGMPKERFSAEFPKEGPSILRIQQVVRGDSAAYFCASSKTSGRHEQFFGPGTRLTVL.

This clone appeared once. The V gene is TRBV6-2 or TRBV6-3, the J gene TRBJ2-1; D may be TRBD2 (5 bases). CDR1 is MNHEY, CDR2 SVGEGT, per germline. CDR3 length equals 15 residues. The V end lost 4 bases, the J end lost 4 bases, and 14 bases lay between the germline ends. In DNA, the CDR3 is TGTGCCAGCAGTTGGAGCGACTACAGATACAATGAGCAGTTCTTC. This encodes CASSWSDYRYNEQFF.

The rearrangement uses TRBV25-1 and TRBJ2-1; 9 nucleotides align to TRBD1. The CDR3 totals 16 residues. V lost 5 bases and J lost 8; bases outside the gene matches: 13. CDR1 MGHDK and CDR2 SYGVNS come from the germline V gene. CDR3 in DNA: TGTGCCAGCAGTTACTCTAACAGGGGGCCTTTGGATGAGCAGTTCTTC. Its protein product is CASSYSNRGPLDEQFF.

This clone was counted once. The chain carries TRBV7-2 and TRBJ1-2; possibly TRBD1 for D (6 bases). V was pared by 5 bases and J by 4 bases, with 14 bases between. This CDR3 region has 14 residues. CDR1 is SGHTA, CDR2 FQGNSA, per germline. This CDR3 reads CASSRDTMSYGYTF. In DNA form, the CDR3 reads TGTGCCAGCAGCCGGGACACCATGTCCTATGGCTACACCTTC.

The chain couples TRBV29-1 to TRBJ1-2; 7 bases are a match to TRBD1. Germline V CDR1 and CDR2: SQVTM, ANQGSEA. The junction had 7 bases not matched to a gene; V was cut back by 2 bases and J by 7 bases. This CDR3 has 13 residues. CDR3 bases: TGCAGCGTTGAACCCGGGACAGCGGCTGGCTACACCTTC. This codes for CSVEPGTAAGYTF.

The chain combines TRBV5-4 with TRBJ2-1; 12 bases are shared with TRBD1. V lost 9 bases to trimming and J lost 10 bases; unmatched junction nucleotides: 5. The CDR3 has 12 residues. Germline V gene sequence: CDR1 SGHNT, CDR2 YYREEE (reference sequence). The CDR3 DNA is TGTGCCACCGGGACAGGGGGCGCCGAGCAGTTCTTC. It translates to CATGTGGAEQFF.

The V gene is TRBV7-2, the J gene TRBJ2-4; 9 nucleotides align to TRBD1. The CDR3 is 13 amino acids. V was clipped by 5 bases and J by 7 bases; unmatched bases: 3. CDR1 and CDR2 (germline): SGHTA, FQGNSA. In DNA, the CDR3 is TGTGCCAGCAGCCGGACAGGGGTGAACATTCAGTACTTC. Its translation: CASSRTGVNIQYF.

J is TRBJ1-1 and V is TRBV27; 9 bases match TRBD1. Germline V gene data show CDR1 as MNHEY and CDR2 as SMNVEV (reference sequence). With V trimmed by 0 bases and J by 5 bases, 4 bases remained unmatched. The CDR3 sequence is 15 residues long. Here the CDR3 reads CASSLSGQGVTEAFF. The DNA for the CDR3 is TGTGCCAGCAGTTTATCGGGACAGGGAGTTACTGAAGCTTTCTTT.

The V and J genes are TRBV19 and TRBJ1-2, with 8 bases aligning to TRBD1. CDR3 length: 14 amino acids. The V segment lost 7 bases and the J segment 6 bases; nucleotides outside the gene matches: 10. Germline CDR1 is LNHDA and CDR2 is SQIVND (reference sequence). CDR3 in amino acids: CASNPGQGHHGYTF. CDR3 bases: TGTGCCAGTAACCCCGGACAGGGACATCATGGCTACACCTTC.